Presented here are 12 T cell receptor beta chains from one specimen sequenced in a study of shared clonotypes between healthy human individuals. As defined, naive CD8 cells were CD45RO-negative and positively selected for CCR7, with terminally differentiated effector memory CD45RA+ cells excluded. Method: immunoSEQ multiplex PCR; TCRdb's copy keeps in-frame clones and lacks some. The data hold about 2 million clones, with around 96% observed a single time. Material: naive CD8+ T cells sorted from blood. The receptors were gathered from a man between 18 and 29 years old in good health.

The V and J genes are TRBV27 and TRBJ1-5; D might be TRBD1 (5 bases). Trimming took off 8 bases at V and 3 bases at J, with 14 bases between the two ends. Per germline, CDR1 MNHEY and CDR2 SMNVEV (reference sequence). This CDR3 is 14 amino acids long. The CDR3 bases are TGTGCCAGCTTCTACGGGGCCGCCAATCAGCCCCAGCATTTT. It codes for CASFYGAANQPQHF.

In nucleotides, the CDR3 is TGCAGTGCCGTGGCGGGGTATGGCTACACCTTC. It codes for CSAVAGYGYTF. This rearrangement joins TRBV20-1 to TRBJ1-2; D ambiguous. Trimming removed 6 bases from V and 5 bases from J, with 10 bases in between. From germline, CDR1 is DFQATT and CDR2 SNEGSKA (reference sequence). The CDR3 is 11 residues long.

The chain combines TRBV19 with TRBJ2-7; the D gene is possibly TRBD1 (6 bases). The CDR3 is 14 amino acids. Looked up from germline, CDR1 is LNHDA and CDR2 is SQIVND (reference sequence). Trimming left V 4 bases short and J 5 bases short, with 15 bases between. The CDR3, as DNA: TGTGCCAGTAGTAACCCCGTCAGGGGCCACGAGCAGTACTTC. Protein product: CASSNPVRGHEQYF.

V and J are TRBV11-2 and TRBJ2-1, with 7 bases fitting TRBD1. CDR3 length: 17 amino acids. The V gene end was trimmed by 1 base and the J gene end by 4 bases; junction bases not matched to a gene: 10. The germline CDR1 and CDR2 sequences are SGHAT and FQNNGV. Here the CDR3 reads CASSLGPQGGIYNEQFF. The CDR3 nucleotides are TGTGCCAGCAGCTTAGGACCCCAAGGGGGCATATACAATGAGCAGTTCTTC. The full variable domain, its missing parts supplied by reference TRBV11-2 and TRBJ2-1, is EAGVAQSPRYKIIEKRQSVAFWCNPISGHATLYWYQQILGQGPKLLIQFQNNGVVDDSQLPKDRFSAERLKGVDSTLKIQPAKLEDSAVYLCASSLGPQGGIYNEQFFGPGTRLTVL.

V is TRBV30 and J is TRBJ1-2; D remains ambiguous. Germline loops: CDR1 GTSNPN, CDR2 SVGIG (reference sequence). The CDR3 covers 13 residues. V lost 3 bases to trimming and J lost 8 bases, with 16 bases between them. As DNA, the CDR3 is TGTGCCTGGAGCCAGGAGACCTTCGAGGGCTACACCTTC. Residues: CAWSQETFEGYTF.

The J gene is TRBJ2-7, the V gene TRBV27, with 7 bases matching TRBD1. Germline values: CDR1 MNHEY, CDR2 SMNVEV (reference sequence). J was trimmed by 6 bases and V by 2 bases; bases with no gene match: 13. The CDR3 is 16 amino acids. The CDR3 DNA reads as TGTGCCAGCAGTTTAGGGCCGGGACAGCCCGCTAGCGAGCAGTACTTC. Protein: CASSLGPGQPASEQYF.

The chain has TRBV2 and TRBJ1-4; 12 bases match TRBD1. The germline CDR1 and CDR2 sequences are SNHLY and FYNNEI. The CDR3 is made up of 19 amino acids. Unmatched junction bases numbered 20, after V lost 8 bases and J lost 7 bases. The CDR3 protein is CASSVQGQGAQVVGEKLFF. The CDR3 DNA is TGTGCCAGCTCTGTGCAGGGACAGGGGGCGCAGGTAGTAGGTGAAAAACTGTTTTTT.

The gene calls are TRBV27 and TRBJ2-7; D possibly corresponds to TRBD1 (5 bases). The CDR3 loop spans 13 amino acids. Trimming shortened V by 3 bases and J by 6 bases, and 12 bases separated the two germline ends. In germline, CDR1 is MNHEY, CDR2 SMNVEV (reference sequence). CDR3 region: CASSFTQGFEQYF. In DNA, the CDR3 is TGTGCCAGCAGTTTCACTCAGGGTTTCGAGCAGTACTTC.

The CDR3 here is CASSLGPGSINSPLHF. CDR3 sequence (DNA): TGTGCCAGCAGCTTAGGGCCGGGGAGCATCAATTCACCCCTCCACTTT. V and J are TRBV13 and TRBJ1-6; D is unresolved. This CDR3 spans 16 amino acids. Germline loops: CDR1 PRHDT, CDR2 FYEKMQ (reference sequence). V lost 0 bases to trimming and J lost 7 bases, with 13 bases between them.

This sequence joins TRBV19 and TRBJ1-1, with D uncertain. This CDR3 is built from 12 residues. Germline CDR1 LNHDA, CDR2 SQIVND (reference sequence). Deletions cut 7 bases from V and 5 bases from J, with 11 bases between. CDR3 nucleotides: TGTGCCAGTATGGCGGGTGGGACTGAAGCTTTCTTT. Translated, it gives CASMAGGTEAFF.

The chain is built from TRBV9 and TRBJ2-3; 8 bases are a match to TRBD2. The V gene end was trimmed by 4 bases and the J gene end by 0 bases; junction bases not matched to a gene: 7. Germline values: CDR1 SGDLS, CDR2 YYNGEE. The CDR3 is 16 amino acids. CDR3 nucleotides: TGTGCCAGCAGCACCTCACTAGCGGACAGCACAGATACGCAGTATTTT. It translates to CASSTSLADSTDTQYF.

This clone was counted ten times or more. CDR3 loop: CASSMFPGPAYEQYF. The CDR3 coding sequence is TGTGCCAGTAGTATGTTTCCAGGACCAGCCTACGAGCAGTACTTC. This chain links TRBV19 with TRBJ2-7; D unresolved. The CDR3 spans 15 residues. Germline V CDR1 and CDR2: LNHDA, SQIVND (reference sequence). Trimming cost V 3 bases and J 2 bases, with 14 bases left between them.